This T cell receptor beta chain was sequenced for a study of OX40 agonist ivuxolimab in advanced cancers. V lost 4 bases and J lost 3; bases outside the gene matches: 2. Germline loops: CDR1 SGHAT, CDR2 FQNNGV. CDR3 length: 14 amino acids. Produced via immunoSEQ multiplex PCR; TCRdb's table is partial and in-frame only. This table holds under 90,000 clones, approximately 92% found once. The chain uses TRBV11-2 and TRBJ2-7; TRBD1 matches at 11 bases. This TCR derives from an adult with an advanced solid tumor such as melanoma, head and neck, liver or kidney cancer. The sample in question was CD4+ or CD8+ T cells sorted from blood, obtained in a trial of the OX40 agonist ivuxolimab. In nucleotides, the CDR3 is TGTGCCAGCAGCTCCGGGACAGGGGGCTACGAGCAGTACTTC. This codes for CASSSGTGGYEQYF.